These 24 T cell receptor beta chains share one sample of origin, sequenced in a study of T-cell reconstitution after alpha-beta-depleted transplantation in children. Unique molecular identifiers were incorporated during preparation of the TCRbeta library. TCRdb itself ran the PCR reads through MiXCR, one entry per CDR3 protein. In the table there are about 240,000 distinct CDR3 sequences, around 12% of which are singletons. This material consisted of PBMCs from the stem cell graft donor, taken from the stem cell graft. These receptors were collected from a human donor who donated a stem cell graft to a child with acute lymphoblastic leukemia.

This clonotype was seen at least ten times. The chain couples TRBV28 to TRBJ1-1; no firm D call. The V gene's germline CDR1 is MDHEN and CDR2 SYDVKM. Between the trimmed V and J ends, which lost 6 bases and 0 bases, there was a span of 14 bases. CDR3 length: 15 amino acids. CDR3 in amino acids: CASRNDRRLNTEAFF. DNA for the CDR3: TGTGCCAGCAGAAATGATAGACGTTTGAACACTGAAGCTTTCTTT.

This clonotype was seen at least ten times. The chain couples TRBV6-1 to TRBJ1-1, with no clear D. V was cut by 5 bases and J by 2 bases, with 18 bases left in between. The length of the CDR3 is 16 residues. CDR1 is MNHNS, CDR2 SASEGT, per germline. For the CDR3, the DNA is TGTGCCAGCAGTCAGTTATTCAGTCCCAAAAACACTGAAGCTTTCTTT. Its protein product is CASSQLFSPKNTEAFF.

This clonotype was recorded many times. V is TRBV5-1 and J is TRBJ1-4; tentative D call: TRBD1 (5 bases). The CDR3 is 12 residues long. Germline V gives CDR1 SGHRS, CDR2 YFSETQ. V lost 8 bases, J lost 6 bases, and 11 bases lay in between. The CDR3 DNA reads as TGCGCCAGTCGGGGGACGGATGAAAAACTGTTTTTT. Its translation is CASRGTDEKLFF.

Many counts were recorded for this clonotype. This chain connects TRBV7-9 to TRBJ2-3; D may be TRBD1 (5 bases). V was clipped by 2 bases and J by 5 bases, with 11 bases between them. From germline, CDR1 is SEHNR and CDR2 FQNEAQ (reference sequence). The CDR3 has 14 amino acids. For the CDR3, the DNA is TGTGCCAGCAGCTTAAGGGGAAAAGAAGATACGCAGTATTTT. Its translation: CASSLRGKEDTQYF.

The chain employs TRBV7-2 and TRBJ2-3; D may be TRBD1 (5 bases). Trimming cost V 7 bases and J 0 bases, with 14 bases left between them. The CDR3 contains 15 residues. Germline lookup yields CDR1 SGHTA and CDR2 FQGNSA. CDR3 protein: CASKYLGPSTDTQYF. Here the CDR3 DNA reads TGTGCCAGCAAATACTTGGGGCCTAGCACAGATACGCAGTATTTT.

The CDR3 nucleotides are TGTGCCAGCAGTCTACAGGGGGCAGTTGAGCAGTTCTTC. Its protein is CASSLQGAVEQFF. This sequence joins TRBV12-3 or TRBV12-4 and TRBJ2-1, with 9 bases matching TRBD1. This CDR3 is 13 amino acids long. V was pared by 5 bases and J by 9 bases, with 5 bases of the junction left unmatched.

About this clonotype itself: It may be a read error: a sequence one base away is much more abundant. The chain employs TRBV20-1 and TRBJ1-1; no definite D call. CDR1 and CDR2 (germline): DFQATT, SNEGSKA (reference sequence). The CDR3 has 14 amino acids. V lost 0 bases, J lost 3 bases, and 11 bases lay in between. The CDR3 nucleotides read TGCAGTGCTAGAGACCTGGACGGTTACACTGAAGCTTTCTTT. Protein product: CSARDLDGYTEAFF.

There are many counts of this clonotype. The rearrangement joins TRBV29-1 to TRBJ2-1; D uncertain. The CDR3 runs 12 residues. The germline V and J ends were trimmed by 3 bases and 4 bases, with 7 bases remaining between them. The V gene's germline CDR1 is SQVTM and CDR2 ANQGSEA. CDR3 loop: CSVEGRYNEQFF. Written as DNA, the CDR3 is TGCAGCGTTGAGGGCAGGTACAATGAGCAGTTCTTC.

Many counts were recorded for this clonotype. The rearrangement uses TRBV6-5 and TRBJ2-7; D might be TRBD1 (5 bases). Between the trimmed V and J ends, which lost 0 bases and 4 bases, there was a span of 13 bases. Per the germline V gene, CDR1 is MNHEY and CDR2 is SVGAGI. This CDR3 contains 15 residues. The CDR3 DNA is TGTGCCAGCAGTTACTCGGCGTTACAGGATTACGAGCAGTACTTC. It is translated as CASSYSALQDYEQYF.

This clonotype showed up many times. This sequence joins TRBV7-2 and TRBJ2-7, with D uncertain. The length of the CDR3 is 16 residues. Germline V gene sequence: CDR1 SGHTA, CDR2 FQGNSA. Trimming shortened V by 5 bases and J by 5 bases, and 22 bases separated the two germline ends. The CDR3 DNA follows: TGTGCCAGCAGCCCGGCCTTTAGGCATCATCGCCACGAGCAGTACTTC. It codes for CASSPAFRHHRHEQYF.

This clonotype was seen many times. The rearrangement links TRBV29-1 to TRBJ2-7; D is perhaps TRBD1 or TRBD2 (5 bases each). CDR1 SQVTM and CDR2 ANQGSEA come from the germline V gene. The CDR3 sequence is 14 residues long. Trimming took 5 bases from V and 2 from J, leaving 16 bases between them. The CDR3 here is CSVFPGQGPYEQYF. The DNA of the CDR3 is TGCAGCGTTTTCCCGGGGCAGGGTCCCTACGAGCAGTACTTC.

For this clonotype: This could be a read error, since a much larger clone is one nucleotide away. The gene calls are TRBV27 and TRBJ1-2, with D uncertain. Per the germline V gene, CDR1 is MNHEY and CDR2 is SMNVEV (reference sequence). The ends were cut back, 5 bases at V and 12 bases at J, with 13 bases in the middle. CDR3 length: 11 residues. The CDR3 reads CASSPGYGHTF. The CDR3 DNA reads TGTGCCAGCAGTCCCGGCTACGGCCACACCTTC.

This clonotype was picked up many times. The V and J genes are TRBV7-2 and TRBJ1-4; D unclear. CDR3 length: 15 amino acids. The V end lost 2 bases, the J end lost 7 bases, and 14 bases lay between the germline ends. Germline CDR1 SGHTA, CDR2 FQGNSA. This CDR3 reads CASSLKGGPFEKLFF. CDR3 sequence (DNA): TGTGCCAGCAGCTTAAAGGGTGGGCCTTTTGAAAAACTGTTTTTT.

This clonotype was counted many times. The chain is built from TRBV12-3 or TRBV12-4 and TRBJ2-5; TRBD1 aligns across 8 bases. The V and J ends lost 7 bases and 5 bases, in that order; junction bases with no gene match: 6. The CDR3 has 13 residues. CDR3 sequence reads: CASTTTGAETQYF. The CDR3 region has the DNA TGTGCCAGCACCACGACAGGGGCCGAGACCCAGTACTTC.

This clonotype was found many times. The chain joins TRBV5-6 to TRBJ1-1, with no clear D. CDR1 and CDR2 from the germline V gene are SGHDT and YYEEEE. V was clipped by 4 bases and J by 0 bases, with 13 bases between them. The CDR3 runs to 15 residues. The CDR3 DNA sequence: TGTGCCAGCAGCCTCGACCGGATGATGAACACTGAAGCTTTCTTT. It specifies CASSLDRMMNTEAFF.

This clonotype was observed a few times. V is TRBV20-1 and J is TRBJ1-1; D is uncertain. Germline CDR1 and CDR2: DFQATT and SNEGSKA (reference sequence). CDR3 length: 13 residues. Trimming took off 0 bases at V and 13 bases at J, with 18 bases between the two ends. In nucleotides, the CDR3 is TGCAGTGCTAGAGACCTCCGCCCCGGGGAGGGTTTCTTT. Translating gives CSARDLRPGEGFF.

This clonotype was found many times. The V and J genes are TRBV28 and TRBJ1-5; 8 nucleotides agree with TRBD1. The CDR3 covers 16 residues. CDR1 and CDR2 (germline): MDHEN, SYDVKM. J was trimmed by 2 bases and V by 9 bases; bases with no gene match: 12. CDR3 region: CASADRALIGNQPQHF. The DNA for the CDR3 is TGTGCCAGTGCGGACAGGGCCCTAATTGGCAATCAGCCCCAGCATTTT.

This clonotype has ten or more counts. The chain carries TRBV3-1 and TRBJ1-1; D is unresolved. V gave up 5 bases and J gave up 0 bases, with 10 bases separating them. Germline assignment: CDR1 LGHDT and CDR2 YNNKEL (reference sequence). The CDR3 runs 14 residues. The CDR3 DNA reads TGTGCCAGCAGCGCGAAGGCCGTGAACACTGAAGCTTTCTTT. Its protein is CASSAKAVNTEAFF.

This clonotype was counted at least ten times. This chain connects TRBV12-3 or TRBV12-4 to TRBJ1-1, with TRBD1 identical over 9 bases. With 6 bases clipped from V and 14 bases from J, the junction kept 7 bases outside the gene matches. This CDR3 has 11 residues. The CDR3 sequence is CASRGQGSFFF. The DNA of the CDR3 is TGTGCCAGCAGGGGACAGGGTTCGTTCTTCTTT.

This clonotype was counted many times. The chain is built from TRBV20-1 and TRBJ2-1, with TRBD1 matching 8 bases. The CDR3 spans 14 residues. V lost 3 bases and J lost 5; bases outside the gene matches: 6. From germline, CDR1 is DFQATT and CDR2 SNEGSKA (reference sequence). The CDR3 nucleotides read TGCAGTGCTAGCCCGGGACAGGTGAACAATGAGCAGTTCTTC. Its protein is CSASPGQVNNEQFF.

This clonotype has a count of ten or more. This chain uses TRBV20-1 with TRBJ2-7; D ambiguous. Trimming stripped 3 bases from V and 0 bases from J, with 6 bases between. This CDR3 spans 12 amino acids. Germline CDR1 and CDR2: DFQATT and SNEGSKA (reference sequence). The CDR3 DNA reads as TGCAGTGCTAGTCGAAGCTCCTACGAGCAGTACTTC. It is translated as CSASRSSYEQYF.

The table lists this clonotype with many counts. This sequence joins TRBV20-1 and TRBJ1-2; TRBD1 matches 7 bases. Trimming took 4 bases from V and 7 from J; bases not matched to a gene: 3. Germline lookup yields CDR1 DFQATT and CDR2 SNEGSKA (reference sequence). CDR3 length equals 11 residues. CDR3 protein: CSATPGGGYTF. CDR3 sequence (DNA): TGCAGTGCTACCCCAGGGGGTGGCTACACCTTC.

The table lists this clonotype with many counts. The genes are TRBV10-3 and TRBJ2-3; 7 positions match TRBD1. After removal of 6 bases from V and 6 bases from J, the junction contained 12 bases not matched to a gene. The CDR3 runs to 15 residues. The germline CDR1 and CDR2 sequences are ENHRY and SYGVKD. CDR3 sequence (DNA): TGTGCCATCAGAACCGACAGGGCAATGGGGGATACGCAGTATTTT. As protein: CAIRTDRAMGDTQYF.

This clonotype occurred many times. J is TRBJ2-2 and V is TRBV11-2, with a tentative D call TRBD2 (6 bases). Germline lookup yields CDR1 SGHAT and CDR2 FQNNGV. Deletions cut 5 bases from V and 2 bases from J, with 12 bases between. The CDR3 contains 15 residues. This CDR3 is CASSPGRYNTGELFF. DNA of the CDR3: TGTGCCAGCAGCCCCGGGAGATACAACACCGGGGAGCTGTTTTTT.